The rows below give T cell receptor beta chains drawn from one sample of a study of Ad26.COV2.S vaccination and SARS-CoV-2 variants. Generated by immunoSEQ multiplex PCR, the TCRdb table keeps only in-frame clones and is missing some. Of around 400,000 clones in the sample, over 75% were seen once. The sequencing here drew on peripheral blood, taken in a trial of Ad26.COV2.S vaccine versus placebo. Source of these receptors: a person aged 18-60 years who received the Ad26.COV2.S COVID-19 vaccine or a placebo. The CDR3 runs from the conserved cysteine through the conserved F or W. Fields, in order: D gene, V gene, J gene, clone size, CDR3 protein, CDR3 DNA. D genes are given only for firm matches. Rows may omit the clone size; those that give it use once, few, many or a size class.

.	TRBV5-6	TRBJ2-7	.	CASSLALLDYEQYF	TGTGCCAGCAGCTTGGCTCTCTTGGACTACGAGCAGTACTTC
.	TRBV28	TRBJ1-4	.	CASGAANEKLFF	TGTGCCAGCGGGGCAGCTAATGAAAAACTGTTTTTT
TRBD1	TRBV30	TRBJ1-4	.	CAWSVGGQPNEKLFF	TGTGCCTGGAGTGTAGGGGGACAGCCTAATGAAAAACTGTTTTTT
.	TRBV30	TRBJ2-3	once	CAWSEGQGSTDTQYF	TGTGCCTGGAGTGAAGGGCAGGGGTCGACAGATACGCAGTATTTT
TRBD2	TRBV6-5	TRBJ2-1	.	CASSYTTSGRVYEQFF	TGTGCCAGCAGTTACACGACTAGCGGGAGGGTGTATGAGCAGTTCTTC
.	TRBV5-6	TRBJ2-1	.	CASSFVGDHNEQFF	TGTGCCAGCAGCTTCGTAGGCGACCACAATGAGCAGTTCTTC
TRBD2	TRBV4-3	TRBJ2-1	.	CASSQPGGTSGAPNEQFF	TGCGCCAGCAGCCAACCCGGAGGGACTAGCGGGGCCCCAAATGAGCAGTTCTTC
.	TRBV29-1	TRBJ2-7	.	CSVVNWGPYEQYF	TGCAGCGTTGTAAATTGGGGGCCTTACGAGCAGTACTTC
TRBD1	TRBV29-1	TRBJ2-7	.	CSVEKGTADYEQYF	TGCAGCGTTGAAAAGGGGACAGCAGACTACGAGCAGTACTTC
TRBD2	TRBV7-9	TRBJ2-5	.	CASSLMTSGETQYF	TGTGCCAGCAGCCTTATGACTAGCGGGGAGACCCAGTACTTC
.	TRBV7-2	TRBJ1-4	.	CASSSPSGYEKLFF	TGTGCCAGCAGCTCCCCGTCAGGGTACGAAAAACTGTTTTTT
.	TRBV5-3	TRBJ1-5	.	CARSFKGRQPQHF	TGTGCCAGAAGCTTCAAGGGACGTCAGCCCCAGCATTTT
TRBD1	TRBV3-1/TRBV3-2	TRBJ2-3	.	CASSRRTTGTGVPDTQYF	TGTGCCAGCAGCCGGCGCACTACCGGGACAGGGGTCCCAGATACGCAGTATTTT
.	TRBV19	TRBJ2-3	.	CASSIGGVSTDTQYF	TGTGCCAGTAGTATAGGGGGGGTGAGCACAGATACGCAGTATTTT
.	TRBV18	TRBJ2-2	.	CASSPLDVSNTGELFF	TGTGCCAGCTCACCACTAGATGTTTCGAACACCGGGGAGCTGTTTTTT
.	TRBV9	TRBJ2-2	.	CASSVDITGELFF	TGTGCCAGCAGCGTGGATATCACCGGGGAGCTGTTTTTT
.	TRBV6-1	TRBJ2-1	.	CASSEKEEPYNEQFF	TGTGCCAGCAGTGAAAAGGAGGAGCCTTACAATGAGCAGTTCTTC
.	TRBV12-5	TRBJ2-1	.	CASGLPTGAVDEQFF	TGTGCTAGTGGTTTGCCGACTGGAGCGGTAGATGAGCAGTTCTTC
TRBD1	TRBV18	TRBJ1-1	.	CASSPDRASGAFF	TGTGCCAGCTCACCGGACAGGGCTTCGGGGGCTTTCTTT
TRBD1	TRBV2	TRBJ2-7	.	CASSSGTGREQYF	TGTGCCAGCAGTTCCGGGACAGGGCGCGAGCAGTACTTC
.	TRBV11-2	TRBJ1-1	.	CASSFAGNEAFF	TGTGCCAGCAGCTTTGCCGGGAATGAAGCTTTCTTT
.	TRBV29-1	TRBJ2-3	.	CSVEGPWFTDTQYF	TGCAGCGTTGAGGGCCCGTGGTTCACAGATACGCAGTATTTT
.	TRBV2	TRBJ2-1	few	CASKGLGLKQFF	TGTGCCAGCAAGGGGTTAGGATTAAAGCAGTTCTTC
.	TRBV29-1	TRBJ2-3	.	CSVDSEGGPDTQYF	TGCAGCGTTGATTCAGAGGGGGGGCCAGATACGCAGTATTTT
.	TRBV7-8	TRBJ2-3	.	CASTRKGDSSTDTQYF	TGTGCCAGCACCCGAAAGGGGGACTCTAGCACAGATACGCAGTATTTT
TRBD2	TRBV4-1	TRBJ2-1	.	CASSQGGTSGNEQFF	TGCGCCAGCAGCCAGGGGGGGACTAGCGGGAATGAGCAGTTCTTC
TRBD1	TRBV5-1	TRBJ2-2	once	CASSLSSTGTGVTGELFF	TGCGCCAGCAGCTTGTCGTCCACCGGGACAGGCGTCACCGGGGAGCTGTTTTTT